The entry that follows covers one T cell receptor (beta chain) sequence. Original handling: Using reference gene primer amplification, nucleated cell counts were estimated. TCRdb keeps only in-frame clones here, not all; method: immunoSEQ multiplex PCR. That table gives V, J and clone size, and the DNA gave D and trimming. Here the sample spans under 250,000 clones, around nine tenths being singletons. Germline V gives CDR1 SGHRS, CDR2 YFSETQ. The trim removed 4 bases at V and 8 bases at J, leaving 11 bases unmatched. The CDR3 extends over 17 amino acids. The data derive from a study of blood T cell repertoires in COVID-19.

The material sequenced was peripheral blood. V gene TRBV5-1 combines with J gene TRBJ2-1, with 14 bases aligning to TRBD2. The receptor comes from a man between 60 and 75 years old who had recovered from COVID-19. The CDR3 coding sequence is TGCGCCAGCAGCGTGGGACTAGCGGGAGATAGCTGGGATGAGCAGTTCTTC. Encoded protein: CASSVGLAGDSWDEQFF.